The clone carrying this T cell receptor beta chain was observed once. Its matching antigen is unknown. This entry comes from a study of early T cells in non-severe SARS-CoV-2 infection. Study background: Whole-blood bulk RNA, unsorted, was sequenced, and chains were unpaired. Study results and caveats: Comparison of clonotypes with VDJdb favored anti-spike CD8 responses while missing private and CD4 specificities.

cDNA molecules, individually, were tagged with unique molecular identifiers. TCRdb fed the 5' RACE reads into MiXCR, producing one record per CDR3 protein. The data hold around 46,000 distinct CDR3 sequences, with roughly 5.5% observed a single time. The CDR3 consists of 16 residues. Germline V CDR1 and CDR2: MNHEY, SVGAGI. Trimming cost V 6 bases and J 7 bases; bases outside gene matches: 13. V usage is TRBV6-5 and J usage is TRBJ2-1; the match to TRBD2 covers 9 bases. The source material was whole blood. The receptor comes from an adult who was a healthcare worker with PCR-confirmed SARS-CoV-2 infection or an uninfected control (not recorded which). The CDR3 reads CASRRTLSSGVNEQFF. The CDR3 coding sequence is TGTGCCAGCAGAAGAACTTTGTCTAGCGGGGTGAATGAGCAGTTCTTC.